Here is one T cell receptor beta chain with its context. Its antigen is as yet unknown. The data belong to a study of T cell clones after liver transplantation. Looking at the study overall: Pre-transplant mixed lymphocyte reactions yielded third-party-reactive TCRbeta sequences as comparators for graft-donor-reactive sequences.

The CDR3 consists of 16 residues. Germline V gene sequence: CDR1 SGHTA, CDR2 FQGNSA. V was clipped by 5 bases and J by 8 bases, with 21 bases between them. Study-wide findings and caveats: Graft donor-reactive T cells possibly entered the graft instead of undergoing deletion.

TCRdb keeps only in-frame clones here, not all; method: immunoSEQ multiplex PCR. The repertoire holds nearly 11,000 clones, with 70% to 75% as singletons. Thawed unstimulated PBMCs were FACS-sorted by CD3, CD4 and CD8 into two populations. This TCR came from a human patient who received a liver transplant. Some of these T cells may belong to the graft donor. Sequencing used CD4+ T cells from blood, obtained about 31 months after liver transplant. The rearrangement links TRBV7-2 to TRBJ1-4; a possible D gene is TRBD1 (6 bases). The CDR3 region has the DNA TGTGCCAGCAGCCCGGGGGGGGGCCCCGCCGGGGAAAAACTGTTTTTT. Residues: CASSPGGGPAGEKLFF.